What follows are 15 T cell receptor beta chains derived from one specimen sequenced in a study of glioma-infiltrating T cells. Amplification of TCR alpha and beta CDR3 regions from RNA used iRepertoire nested multiplex PCR. TCRdb independently ran MiXCR on the multiplex PCR reads; one entry per CDR3 protein. The sample lists under 130,000 distinct CDR3 sequences, around 28% seen once, with 40% to 45% in the top ten. Sequencing input: glioma tissue, nonneoplastic brain tissue, or PBMCs (not recorded which). All receptors derive from a human donor with low-grade glioma or glioblastoma, undergoing nonglioma brain surgery, or in good health (not recorded which).

The J gene is TRBJ2-5, the V gene TRBV12-3 or TRBV12-4; 11 positions agree with TRBD2. J lost 2 bases, V lost 6 bases, and 5 bases had no gene match. CDR3 length: 15 residues. Written as DNA, the CDR3 is TGTGCCAGCAGCCCCCTAGCGGGGGGACAAGAGACCCAGTACTTC. It encodes CASSPLAGGQETQYF.

V gene TRBV20-1 combines with J gene TRBJ2-7; D remains ambiguous. This CDR3 is built from 14 residues. Between the trimmed V and J ends, which lost 3 bases and 4 bases, there was a span of 16 bases. The germline CDR1 and CDR2 sequences are DFQATT and SNEGSKA (reference sequence). CDR3 DNA sequence: TGCAGTGCTAGTTTCTCCTCTGGGCGGTACGAGCAGTACTTC. Protein product: CSASFSSGRYEQYF.

For this clonotype: A far larger clone lies a single base away; this is likely a read error. V is TRBV7-9 and J is TRBJ2-3; the D is unclear. In germline, CDR1 is SEHNR, CDR2 FQNEAQ (reference sequence). The CDR3 totals 12 residues. CDR3: CACSLAADTQYF. The CDR3 DNA sequence: TGTGCCTGCAGCTTAGCCGCAGATACGCAGTATTTT. Variable domain in full (rest from reference TRBV7-9 and TRBJ2-3): DTGVSQNPRHKITKRGQNVTFRCDPISEHNRLYWYRQTLGQGPEFLTYFQNEAQLEKSRLLSDRFSAERPKGSFSTLEIQRTEQGDSAMYLCACSLAADTQYFGPGTRLTVL.

The V call is TRBV20-1, the J call TRBJ1-2, with no clear D. Germline assignment: CDR1 DFQATT and CDR2 SNEGSKA (reference sequence). Trimming took 5 bases from V and 9 from J, leaving 22 bases between them. The CDR3 runs to 14 residues. The CDR3 nucleotides read TGCAGTGCTGATCCGGACGGCTCAGAAGTCCGCTACACCTTC. This codes for CSADPDGSEVRYTF.

V usage is TRBV3-1 and J usage is TRBJ2-3, with 9 bases identical to TRBD1. The CDR3 sequence is 21 residues long. From germline, CDR1 is LGHDT and CDR2 YNNKEL (reference sequence). With V trimmed by 4 bases and J by 1 base, 21 bases remained unmatched. The CDR3 spells CASSPPRAEWTGEGGTDTQYF. The CDR3 DNA reads TGTGCCAGCAGCCCCCCTCGCGCGGAGTGGACAGGGGAAGGAGGCACAGATACGCAGTATTTT.

This clonotype has a count of ten or more. CDR3 amino acids: CATSGTDTQYF. The CDR3 coding sequence is TGTGCCACCAGTGGAACAGATACGCAGTATTTT. The rearrangement joins TRBV24-1 to TRBJ2-3; D unresolved. V was pared by 5 bases and J by 3 bases, with 2 bases between. The CDR3 runs to 11 residues. The germline CDR1 and CDR2 sequences are KGHDR and SFDVKD.

The rearrangement links TRBV4-1 to TRBJ2-3; D is unresolved. With 0 bases removed from V and 0 bases from J, the gap between germline ends came to 10 bases. Germline CDR1 and CDR2: MGHRA and YSYEKL. This CDR3 has 16 residues. The CDR3 protein is CASSQDTLLSTDTQYF. The CDR3 DNA reads TGCGCCAGCAGCCAAGATACCCTTTTAAGCACAGATACGCAGTATTTT.

The chain has TRBV6-6 and TRBJ1-6; no firm D call. CDR3 length equals 16 residues. The V gene's germline CDR1 is MNHNY and CDR2 SVGAGI (reference sequence). V gave up 6 bases and J gave up 4 bases, with 16 bases separating them. The CDR3 DNA reads as TGTGCCAGCAGCCTAGCGTCGTTTGAATATAATTCACCCCTCCACTTT. This gives the protein CASSLASFEYNSPLHF.

This clonotype has ten or more counts. DNA of the CDR3: TGTGCCAGCAGTTACCACGGGACAGCTGGCACTGAAGCTTTCTTT. Translation: CASSYHGTAGTEAFF. V and J are TRBV6-2 or TRBV6-3 and TRBJ1-1; 7 positions agree with TRBD1. CDR1 is MNHEY and CDR2 is SVGEGT in the germline V gene. The CDR3 spans 15 residues. After removal of 2 bases from V and 4 bases from J, the junction contained 7 bases not matched to a gene.

This clonotype has a count of ten or more. The chain uses TRBV5-8 and TRBJ1-5, with D perhaps TRBD1 (6 bases). Germline V gives CDR1 SGHTS, CDR2 YDEGEE. V was cut by 4 bases and J by 4 bases, with 15 bases left in between. The length of the CDR3 is 15 residues. As DNA, the CDR3 is TGTGCCAGCAGCACCGGACAGAAAACGAATCAGCCCCAGCATTTT. Amino acid sequence: CASSTGQKTNQPQHF.

This clonotype was seen a few times. The V and J genes are TRBV19 and TRBJ1-2; D is unclear. This CDR3 is 11 amino acids long. The ends were cut back, 9 bases at V and 7 bases at J, with 12 bases in the middle. CDR1 and CDR2 from the germline V gene are LNHDA and SQIVND (reference sequence). CDR3 in DNA: TGTGCCAGCACCTCACGCAGTGGCTACACCTTC. It translates to CASTSRSGYTF. Complete variable domain (other parts from reference TRBV19 and TRBJ1-2): DGGITQSPKYLFRKEGQNVTLSCEQNLNHDAMYWYRQDPGQGLRLIYYSQIVNDFQKGDIAEGYSVSREKKESFPLTVTSAQKNPTAFYLCASTSRSGYTFGSGTRLTVV.

This clonotype was counted only a few times. The chain joins TRBV5-1 to TRBJ2-7, with 10 nucleotides matching TRBD1. Losses at the gene ends were 2 bases for V and 5 bases for J; bases not matched to a gene: 4. The CDR3 loop spans 14 amino acids. CDR1 and CDR2 (germline): SGHRS, YFSETQ. The chain's CDR3 is CASSLPGTGDEQYF. The DNA of the CDR3 is TGCGCCAGCAGCTTACCCGGGACAGGGGACGAGCAGTACTTC.

Concerning this clonotype: Relative to the germline gene, one junction end is altered; a read error may explain this. The chain has TRBV4-1 and TRBJ2-5; no clear D. This CDR3 contains 15 residues. The germline gives CDR1 MGHRA, CDR2 YSYEKL. CDR3: CASSPSQCQEDTQYF. The CDR3 DNA is TGCGCCAGCAGCCCTTCACAGTGTCAAGAAGATACCCAGTACTTC.

This clonotype came up once. V and J are TRBV11-2 and TRBJ2-7; D unclear. The CDR3 loop spans 13 amino acids. Germline assignment: CDR1 SGHAT and CDR2 FQNNGV. Trimming stripped 1 base from V and 7 bases from J, with 11 bases between. The CDR3 loop reads CASSLAGGNEQYF. Written as DNA, the CDR3 is TGTGCCAGCAGCTTAGCCGGCGGTAATGAGCAGTACTTC.

V gene TRBV6-1 combines with J gene TRBJ2-1; no firm D call. The CDR3 spans 15 residues. V lost 1 base to trimming and J lost 2 bases, with 9 bases between them. Germline assignment: CDR1 MNHNS and CDR2 SASEGT. DNA of the CDR3: TGTGCCAGCAGTGAAGTTTCTGTCGCCTACAATGAGCAGTTCTTC. It codes for CASSEVSVAYNEQFF.